This T cell receptor (beta chain) was profiled in a study of blood T cell repertoires in COVID-19. Study in general: Collection of acute and convalescent COVID-19 samples took place in the United States, Italy and Spain.

The CDR3 runs 15 residues. The germline V gene encodes CDR1 MGHDK and CDR2 SYGVNS. V trimming: 3 bases; J trimming: 6 bases; junction bases outside the gene matches: 8. Per the original methods: For nucleated cells, counts were estimated from reference gene primer amplification. Using immunoSEQ multiplex PCR, the repertoire was profiled, and TCRdb retains in-frame clones only, with some absent. Clone size and the V and J calls come from that table; the DNA yielded D and trimming. This table has around 260,000 clones, about 85% appearing once. The clonotype was recovered from a human donor with COVID-19, enrolled during active disease. The donor label of this sample is uncertain. The chain couples TRBV25-1 to TRBJ1-5, with 7 bases matching TRBD1. Material: peripheral blood. CDR3 coding DNA: TGTGCCAGCAGTGACCTCGGACAGGCTGGTCAGCCCCAGCATTTT. It is translated as CASSDLGQAGQPQHF.